The 19 T cell receptor beta chains presented below share a single source sample, sequenced in a study of shared clonotypes between healthy human individuals (dated by TCRdb to 2018 to 2021). The library was built by means of the immunoSEQ multiplex PCR assay. This immuneACCESS table, as held by TCRdb, lists in-frame sequences with V and J called but not all clones. Of the missing ones, under half trace to an unresolved V gene in checked studies; the others have no known cause. The table for this sample lists roughly 2.4 million clones; approximately 96% of them were counted only once. Roughly 0.13% of the sample belongs to the ten largest clones. Material for sequencing was naive CD4+ T cells sorted from blood. The cell subset or site label for this specimen denotes: CD45RA+ positively selected. The receptors derive from a young man in good health.

The chain carries TRBV28 and TRBJ2-5; D not resolved. Germline assignment: CDR1 MDHEN and CDR2 SYDVKM. This CDR3 has 12 residues. The CDR3 bases are TGTGCGGCCGGCCTGGATGGGGAGACCCAGTACTTC. It translates to CAAGLDGETQYF.

This rearrangement joins TRBV30 to TRBJ1-1; D call uncertain. Germline CDR1 is GTSNPN and CDR2 is SVGIG (reference sequence). Trimming took 3 bases from V and 3 from J, leaving 2 bases between them. The CDR3 length is 10 residues. The CDR3 nucleotides read TGTGCCTGGAGGTACACTGAAGCTTTCTTT. Translated, it gives CAWRYTEAFF. Together with reference TRBV30 and TRBJ1-1, the CDR3 gives the full variable domain: SQTIHQWPATLVQPVGSPLSLECTVEGTSNPNLYWYRQAAGRGLQLLFYSVGIGQISSEVPQNLSASRPQDRQFILSSKKLLLSDSGFYLCAWRYTEAFFGQGTRLTVV.

The V gene is TRBV25-1, the J gene TRBJ1-2, with 9 bases aligning to TRBD1. Germline CDR1 and CDR2: MGHDK and SYGVNS. CDR3 length: 14 residues. Trimming at V came to 3 bases and at J to 6 bases, leaving 5 bases not matched to a gene. The CDR3 here is CASSDFRTGDGYTF. For the CDR3, the DNA is TGTGCCAGCAGTGACTTTCGGACAGGGGATGGCTACACCTTC.

Notes on this clone: At the DNA level, this CDR3 is encoded by other sequences in the same sample as well. V usage is TRBV4-1 and J usage is TRBJ2-2; D might be TRBD2 (5 bases). The CDR3 has 12 amino acids. From germline, CDR1 is MGHRA and CDR2 YSYEKL. The germline V and J ends were trimmed by 3 bases and 9 bases, with 8 bases remaining between them. CDR3 DNA sequence: TGCGCCAGCAGCCAGAGGGCGAGGGAGCTGTTTTTT. Its protein is CASSQRARELFF.

Worth noting for this clone: Within the sample, other DNA sequences also encode this same CDR3. This sequence joins TRBV19 and TRBJ1-5; D call uncertain. Germline V CDR1 and CDR2: LNHDA, SQIVND (reference sequence). The CDR3 is 12 residues long. The V and J ends lost 7 bases and 0 bases respectively, with 4 bases between them. CDR3: CASKDSNQPQHF. The CDR3 bases are TGTGCCAGTAAAGATAGCAATCAGCCCCAGCATTTT.

For this clone: Other DNA sequences of this sample code for an identical CDR3. The chain links TRBV7-2 to TRBJ1-4; D gene unclear. The CDR3 runs 13 residues. Germline V gene data show CDR1 as SGHTA and CDR2 as FQGNSA. V lost 1 base and J 6 bases, leaving 6 bases between the germline ends. The CDR3 DNA reads as TGTGCCAGCAGCTTAGGGGTCGATGAAAAACTGTTTTTT. Residues: CASSLGVDEKLFF.

The rearrangement joins TRBV7-3 to TRBJ1-1, with D hard to call. Trimming removed 4 bases from V and 3 bases from J, with 9 bases in between. This CDR3 has 13 amino acids. The germline V gene encodes CDR1 SGHTA and CDR2 FQGTGA. The CDR3: CASSSGLDTEAFF. CDR3 bases: TGTGCCAGCAGCTCAGGTTTGGACACTGAAGCTTTCTTT.

The rearrangement links TRBV28 to TRBJ2-4; D possibly corresponds to TRBD2 (7 bases). Germline V CDR1 and CDR2: MDHEN, SYDVKM. The CDR3 extends over 14 amino acids. V lost 3 bases to trimming and J lost 6 bases, with 12 bases between them. The CDR3 bases are TGTGCCAGCAGTTTTGGGGGAGGGGGAAACATTCAGTACTTC. This translates into CASSFGGGGNIQYF.

This clone was seen only once. The chain combines TRBV2 with TRBJ1-2; 8 bases agree with TRBD1. The CDR3 is made up of 13 amino acids. Germline loops: CDR1 SNHLY, CDR2 FYNNEI. J was trimmed by 8 bases and V by 4 bases; bases with no gene match: 6. The CDR3 loop reads CASSVQGAGGYTF. In nucleotides, the CDR3 is TGTGCCAGCAGTGTGCAGGGGGCGGGAGGCTACACCTTC.

This clone was seen once. J is TRBJ2-2 and V is TRBV5-1, with D tentatively TRBD1 or TRBD2 (6 bases each). The CDR3 spans 18 residues. V lost 6 bases and J 5 bases, leaving 26 bases between the germline ends. Germline values: CDR1 SGHRS, CDR2 YFSETQ. CDR3 protein: CASTPLGAGTHKTGELFF. The CDR3 DNA follows: TGCGCCAGCACCCCCTTGGGGGCGGGAACCCATAAGACCGGGGAGCTGTTTTTT.

CDR3 nucleotides: TGTGCCTGGAGTGCCGGACTGATGAACACTGAAGCTTTCTTT. Its translation is CAWSAGLMNTEAFF. This chain joins TRBV30 and TRBJ1-1; D remains unclear. Germline V CDR1 and CDR2: GTSNPN, SVGIG (reference sequence). The CDR3 runs to 14 residues. V was shortened by 1 base and J by 0 bases, with 9 bases between the two germline ends.

The J gene is TRBJ1-1, the V gene TRBV7-6; possible D gene TRBD1, 5 bases. V shed 1 base and J shed 1 base, with 10 bases lying between them. Germline CDR1 and CDR2: SGHVS and FNYEAQ. This CDR3 has 15 residues. CDR3 sequence: CASSLVGGANTEAFF. CDR3 DNA sequence: TGTGCCAGCAGCTTAGTAGGCGGGGCGAACACTGAAGCTTTCTTT.

The CDR3 region is CASSEGTGYSEAFF. As DNA, the CDR3 is TGTGCCAGCAGTGAGGGGACAGGGTACAGTGAAGCTTTCTTT. The gene calls are TRBV6-1 and TRBJ1-1; 9 bases are a match to TRBD1. The ends lost 3 bases at V and 7 bases at J; junction bases unmatched: 6. The CDR3 sequence is 14 residues long. Germline V CDR1 and CDR2: MNHNS, SASEGT.

The chain employs TRBV5-1 and TRBJ2-7, with 11 nucleotides matching TRBD2. From germline, CDR1 is SGHRS and CDR2 YFSETQ. The junction had 20 bases not matched to a gene; V was cut back by 4 bases and J by 5 bases. The CDR3 is 19 residues long. DNA of the CDR3: TGCGCCAGCAGCGTCCCTAGCGGGGGGCTAGCGCACGAACACCACGAGCAGTACTTC. It is translated as CASSVPSGGLAHEHHEQYF.

This clone came up once. This chain joins TRBV19 and TRBJ2-2, with a tentative D call TRBD2 (6 bases). Trimming cost V 5 bases and J 0 bases, with 10 bases left between them. Per germline, CDR1 LNHDA and CDR2 SQIVND (reference sequence). The CDR3 spans 15 residues. The CDR3 DNA follows: TGTGCCAGTAGTCCAGGGACTTCGAACACCGGGGAGCTGTTTTTT. Residues: CASSPGTSNTGELFF. The variable domain in full, with the rest retrieved from reference TRBV19 and TRBJ2-2, is DGGITQSPKYLFRKEGQNVTLSCEQNLNHDAMYWYRQDPGQGLRLIYYSQIVNDFQKGDIAEGYSVSREKKESFPLTVTSAQKNPTAFYLCASSPGTSNTGELFFGEGSRLTVL.

The chain combines TRBV6-6 with TRBJ2-5, with 11 bases aligning to TRBD2. The germline CDR1 and CDR2 sequences are MNHNY and SVGAGI (reference sequence). The V gene end was trimmed by 6 bases and the J gene end by 5 bases; junction bases not matched to a gene: 2. This CDR3 has 13 residues. This CDR3 reads CASSWTSGETQYF. DNA of the CDR3: TGTGCCAGCAGCTGGACTAGCGGGGAGACCCAGTACTTC.

The chain employs TRBV28 and TRBJ1-1, with 7 nucleotides matching TRBD1. The CDR3 is 14 amino acids. The J segment lost 4 bases and the V segment lost 5 bases, leaving 7 bases of the junction unmatched. Germline-derived CDR1 and CDR2 are MDHEN and SYDVKM. The CDR3 spells CASSPDRVRTEAFF. The CDR3 bases are TGTGCCAGCAGTCCCGACAGGGTTCGCACTGAAGCTTTCTTT.

Only one count was recorded for this clone. The chain carries TRBV6-6 and TRBJ1-2; TRBD1 is a possible D gene (6 bases). The CDR3 runs to 15 residues. The V end was cut by 0 bases, the J end by 6 bases, with 14 bases between. CDR1 and CDR2 (germline): MNHNY, SVGAGI (reference sequence). CDR3 in amino acids: CASSYSLGAANGYTF. Written as DNA, the CDR3 is TGTGCCAGCAGTTACTCGCTGGGGGCCGCTAATGGCTACACCTTC.

The chain uses TRBV6-1 and TRBJ1-4, with no clear D. The CDR3 runs to 13 residues. Trimming shortened V by 10 bases and J by 3 bases, and 12 bases separated the two germline ends. CDR1 and CDR2 (germline): MNHNS, SASEGT. Here the CDR3 reads CAIGHYSNEKLFF. The CDR3 DNA follows: TGTGCCATCGGGCATTACTCTAATGAAAAACTGTTTTTT.